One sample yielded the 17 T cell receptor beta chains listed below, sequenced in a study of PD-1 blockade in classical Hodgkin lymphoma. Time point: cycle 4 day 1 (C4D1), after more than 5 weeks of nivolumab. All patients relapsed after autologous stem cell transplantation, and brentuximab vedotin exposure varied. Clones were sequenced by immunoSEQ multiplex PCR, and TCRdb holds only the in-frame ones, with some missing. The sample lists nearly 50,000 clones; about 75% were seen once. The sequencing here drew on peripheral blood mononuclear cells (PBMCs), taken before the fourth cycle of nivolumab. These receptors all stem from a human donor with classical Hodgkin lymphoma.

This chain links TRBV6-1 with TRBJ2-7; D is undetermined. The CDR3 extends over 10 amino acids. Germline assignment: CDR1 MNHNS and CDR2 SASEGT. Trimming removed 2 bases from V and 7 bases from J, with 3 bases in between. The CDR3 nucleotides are TGTGCCAGCAGTGAACGGGAGCAGTACTTC. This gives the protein CASSEREQYF.

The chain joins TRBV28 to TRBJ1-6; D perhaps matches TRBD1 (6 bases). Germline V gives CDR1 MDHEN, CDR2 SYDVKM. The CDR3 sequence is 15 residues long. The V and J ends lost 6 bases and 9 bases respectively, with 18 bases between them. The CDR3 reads CASRMRGAGSSPLHF. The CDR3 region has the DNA TGTGCCAGCAGGATGAGGGGGGCCGGGTCTTCACCCCTCCACTTT.

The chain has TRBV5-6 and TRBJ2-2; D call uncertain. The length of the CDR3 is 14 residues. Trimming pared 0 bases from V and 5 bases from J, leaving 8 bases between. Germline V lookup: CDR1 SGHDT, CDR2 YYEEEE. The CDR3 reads CASSLGPSTGELFF. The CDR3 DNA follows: TGTGCCAGCAGCTTGGGACCCTCTACCGGGGAGCTGTTTTTT.

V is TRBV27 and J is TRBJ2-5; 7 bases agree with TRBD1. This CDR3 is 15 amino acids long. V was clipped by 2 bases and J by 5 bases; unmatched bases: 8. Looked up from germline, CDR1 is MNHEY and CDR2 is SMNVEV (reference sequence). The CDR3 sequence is CASSLGGQSRETQYF. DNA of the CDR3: TGTGCCAGCAGTTTAGGGGGACAGTCGAGGGAGACCCAGTACTTC.

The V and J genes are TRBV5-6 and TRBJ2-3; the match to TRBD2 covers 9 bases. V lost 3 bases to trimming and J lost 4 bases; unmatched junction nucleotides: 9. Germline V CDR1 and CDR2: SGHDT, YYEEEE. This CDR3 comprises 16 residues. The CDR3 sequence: CASSYLAGEEADTQYF. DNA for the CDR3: TGTGCCAGCAGCTATTTAGCGGGAGAAGAGGCAGATACGCAGTATTTT.

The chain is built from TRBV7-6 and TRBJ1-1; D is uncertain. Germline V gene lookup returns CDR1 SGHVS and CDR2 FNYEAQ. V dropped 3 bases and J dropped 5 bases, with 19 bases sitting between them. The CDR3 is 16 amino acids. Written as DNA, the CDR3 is TGTGCCAGCAGCTTCGGTGGAGGGCGACGAGGGACTGAAGCTTTCTTT. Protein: CASSFGGGRRGTEAFF.

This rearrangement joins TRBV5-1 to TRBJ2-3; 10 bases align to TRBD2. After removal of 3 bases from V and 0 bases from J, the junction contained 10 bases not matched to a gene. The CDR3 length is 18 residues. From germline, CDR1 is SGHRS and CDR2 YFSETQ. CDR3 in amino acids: CASSSLASGRSSTDTQYF. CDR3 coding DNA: TGCGCCAGCAGCTCCCTGGCTAGCGGGAGATCCAGCACAGATACGCAGTATTTT.

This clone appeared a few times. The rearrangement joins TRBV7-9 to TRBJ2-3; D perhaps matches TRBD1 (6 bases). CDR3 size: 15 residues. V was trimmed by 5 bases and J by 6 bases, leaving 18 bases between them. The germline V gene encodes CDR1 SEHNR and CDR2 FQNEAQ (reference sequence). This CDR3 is CASSLLTGSWDTQYF. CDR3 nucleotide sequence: TGTGCCAGCAGCCTATTGACAGGCTCTTGGGATACGCAGTATTTT. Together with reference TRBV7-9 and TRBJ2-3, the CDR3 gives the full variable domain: DTGVSQNPRHKITKRGQNVTFRCDPISEHNRLYWYRQTLGQGPEFLTYFQNEAQLEKSRLLSDRFSAERPKGSFSTLEIQRTEQGDSAMYLCASSLLTGSWDTQYFGPGTRLTVL.

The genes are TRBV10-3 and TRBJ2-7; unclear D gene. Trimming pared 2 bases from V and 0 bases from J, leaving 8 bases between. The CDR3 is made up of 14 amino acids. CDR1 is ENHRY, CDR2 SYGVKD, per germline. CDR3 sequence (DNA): TGTGCCATCAGTGAGGGCAGTCCCTCCTACGAGCAGTACTTC. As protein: CAISEGSPSYEQYF.

The CDR3: CASSEASSYEQYF. CDR3 nucleotides: TGTGCCAGCAGTGAAGCGAGCTCCTACGAGCAGTACTTC. This chain uses TRBV25-1 with TRBJ2-7; D unresolved. CDR1 and CDR2 from the germline V gene are MGHDK and SYGVNS. Trimming removed 2 bases at V and 0 bases at J, with 5 bases between. The CDR3 extends over 13 amino acids.

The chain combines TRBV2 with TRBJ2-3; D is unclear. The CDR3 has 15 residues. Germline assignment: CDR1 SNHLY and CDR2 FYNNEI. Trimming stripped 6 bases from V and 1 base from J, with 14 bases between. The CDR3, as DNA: TGTGCCAGCAGCCCTGACATTTATCGCACAGATACGCAGTATTTT. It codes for CASSPDIYRTDTQYF.

The CDR3 DNA sequence: TGTGCCAGCAGGGGGTTCGACAGCAGGTCCACCGGGGAGCTGTTTTTT. As protein: CASRGFDSRSTGELFF. The chain links TRBV2 to TRBJ2-2, with D possibly matching TRBD1 (5 bases). CDR1 SNHLY and CDR2 FYNNEI come from the germline V gene. V lost 6 bases and J lost 4, with 18 bases in between. The CDR3 spans 16 residues.

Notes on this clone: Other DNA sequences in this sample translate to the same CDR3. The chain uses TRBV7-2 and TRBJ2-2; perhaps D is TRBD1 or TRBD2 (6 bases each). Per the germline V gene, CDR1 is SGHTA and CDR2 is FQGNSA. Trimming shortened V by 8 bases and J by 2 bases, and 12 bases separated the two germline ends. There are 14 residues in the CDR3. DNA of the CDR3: TGTGCCAGCTCGCGGGACACCAACACCGGGGAGCTGTTTTTT. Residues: CASSRDTNTGELFF.

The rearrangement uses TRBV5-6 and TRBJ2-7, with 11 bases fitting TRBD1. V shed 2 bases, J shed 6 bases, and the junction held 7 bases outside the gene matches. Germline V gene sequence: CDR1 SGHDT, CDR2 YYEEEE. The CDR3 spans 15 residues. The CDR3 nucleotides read TGTGCCAGCAGCTTCGACTGGACAGGGGGCTCCGAGCAGTACTTC. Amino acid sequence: CASSFDWTGGSEQYF.

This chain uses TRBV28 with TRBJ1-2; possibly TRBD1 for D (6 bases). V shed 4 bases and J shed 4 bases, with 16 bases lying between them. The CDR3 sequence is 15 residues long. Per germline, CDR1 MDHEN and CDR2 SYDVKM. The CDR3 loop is CASSSAQGPTYGYTF. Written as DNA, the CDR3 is TGTGCCAGCAGTTCCGCACAGGGCCCCACCTATGGCTACACCTTC.

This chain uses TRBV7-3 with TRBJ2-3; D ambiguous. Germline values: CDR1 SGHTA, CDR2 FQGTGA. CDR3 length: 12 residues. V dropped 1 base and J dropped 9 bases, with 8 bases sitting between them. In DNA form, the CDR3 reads TGTGCCAGCAGCTTAAGGGTCGGAACGCAGTATTTT. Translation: CASSLRVGTQYF.

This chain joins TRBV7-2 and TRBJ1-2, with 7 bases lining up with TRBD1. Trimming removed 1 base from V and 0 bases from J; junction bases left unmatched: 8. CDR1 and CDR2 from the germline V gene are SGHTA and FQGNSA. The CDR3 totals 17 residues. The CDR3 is CASSLGDRILSNYGYTF. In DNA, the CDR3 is TGTGCCAGCAGCTTAGGGGACAGAATTCTTTCTAACTATGGCTACACCTTC.